Listed below are T cell receptor beta chains from one sample, sequenced in a study of identical twins. One entry per CDR3 protein, called by TCRdb with MiXCR from the 5' RACE reads. The sample has 450,000 to 650,000 distinct CDR3 sequences; approximately 10% are singletons. The same sample was also studied in work on yellow fever vaccine responses in identical twins.

The sample consisted of PBMCs. All receptors derive from a woman aged 18-29 years in good health. CDR3s include the opening cysteine and the closing phenylalanine or tryptophan. Each record gives: clone size, D gene, J gene, V gene, CDR3 DNA, CDR3 protein. A D gene is named only where the DNA matches it firmly. Clone size is shown for a subset of rows, as once, few, many or a class of expanded clone.

.,.,TRBJ1-1,TRBV20-1,TGCAGTGCTAGAGCGGTTCGGGGAGCAATGAACACTGAAGCTTTCTTT,CSARAVRGAMNTEAFF
.,TRBD2,TRBJ2-1,TRBV20-1,TGCAGTGCTAGAGGTAGTAGCGGGAGAGGGACCTACAATGAGCAGTTCTTC,CSARGSSGRGTYNEQFF
many,TRBD1,TRBJ2-4,TRBV20-1,TGCAGTGCAAGAGACGGACAGGGCATTTTCTGGAACATTCAGTACTTC,CSARDGQGIFWNIQYF
.,.,TRBJ2-1,TRBV5-1,TGCGCCAGCCATTCTCCCTCGGGACGAGCTCACAATGAGCAGTTCTTC,CASHSPSGRAHNEQFF
many,.,TRBJ2-7,TRBV5-5,TGTGCCAGCAGCTTGGAGGCTTCCCCCTACGAGCAGTACTTC,CASSLEASPYEQYF
.,TRBD2,TRBJ2-3,TRBV4-3,TGCGCCAGCAGCCAAGGTGGACTAGCTTCCCTAGATACGCAGTATTTT,CASSQGGLASLDTQYF
few,TRBD1,TRBJ2-4,TRBV28,TGTGCCAGCAGTCGGCAGGGGGTCTCCATTCAGTACTTC,CASSRQGVSIQYF
many,.,TRBJ1-2,TRBV5-1,TGCGCCAGCAGCCTGGGACGTAGTTCCATCTATGGCTACACCTTC,CASSLGRSSIYGYTF
many,TRBD2,TRBJ2-2,TRBV12-3/TRBV12-4,TGTGCCAGCAGTTCCCTGGGACTAGCGGGACCCTCGGGGCTGTTTTTT,CASSSLGLAGPSGLFF
many,TRBD1,TRBJ2-2,TRBV5-1,TGCGCCAGCAGCTGGACAGGGCCCGACACCGGGGAGCTGTTTTTT,CASSWTGPDTGELFF
many,.,TRBJ2-2,TRBV4-1,TGCGCCAGCAGCCAAGAGTATAGCGCGAACGGGGAGCTGTTTTTT,CASSQEYSANGELFF
.,.,TRBJ2-2,TRBV20-1,TGCAGTGCCCCTGAAGCGAACACCGGGGAGCTGTTTTTT,CSAPEANTGELFF
.,.,TRBJ1-1,TRBV12-3/TRBV12-4,TGTGCCAGCAGTCCCGGAGGACAGATATACACTGAAGCTTTCTTT,CASSPGGQIYTEAFF
many,TRBD2,TRBJ2-3,TRBV4-3,TGCGCCAGCAGCCCGCGACTAGCGGTCACAGGAACTGACACAGATACGCAGTATTTT,CASSPRLAVTGTDTDTQYF